Listed below are T cell receptor beta chains from one sample, sequenced in a study of cytotoxic CD8 clonotypes in ibrutinib-treated CLL. Sequenced by immunoSEQ multiplex PCR; TCRdb stores in-frame clones only, minus some. Here the sample spans roughly 180,000 clones, 70% to 85% being singletons. The source material was PBMCs, sampled after 24 months of ibrutinib treatment. The source is a human donor with chronic lymphocytic leukemia. CDR3s include the opening cysteine and the closing phenylalanine or tryptophan. Fields, in order: J gene, D gene, V gene, clone size, CDR3 DNA, CDR3 protein. The D gene is left open where the match is weak. Clone size is not always given. Where it is, it says once, few, many or a class for expanded clones.

TRBJ2-7 - TRBV11-3 - TGTGCCAGCAGCTTAGATCGAATGGAACAGTACTTC CASSLDRMEQYF
TRBJ1-1 TRBD1 TRBV10-3 - TGTGCCATCAGAAGGACAGGGGTTCAGACTGAAGCTTTCTTT CAIRRTGVQTEAFF
TRBJ1-1 TRBD1 TRBV5-8 - TGTGCCAGCAGCTTTGGAGGGACAGCCCTGGGGGAAGGAGCTTTCTTT CASSFGGTALGEGAFF
TRBJ1-2 TRBD1 TRBV29-1 once TGCAGCGGAAGGGACAGGGATTATGTCGGCTACACCTTC CSGRDRDYVGYTF
TRBJ1-3 - TRBV9 - TGTGCCAGCAGCCCCTTCCTGGGAGGGATCGGTGAAAACACCATATATTTT CASSPFLGGIGENTIYF
TRBJ1-5 - TRBV19 - TGTGCCAGTAGTGTCAGACAGGACCGTAGCAATCAGCCCCAGCATTTT CASSVRQDRSNQPQHF
TRBJ1-1 - TRBV27 once TGTGCCAGCAGTTATCAGGGGTCGAACACTGAAGCTTTCTTT CASSYQGSNTEAFF
TRBJ2-2 TRBD2 TRBV11-3 - TGTGCCAGCAGCTCGCGGGAGCGCACCGGGGAGCTGTTTTTT CASSSRERTGELFF
TRBJ1-1 TRBD1 TRBV30 few TGTGCCTGGTTGGGACAGGAGAACACTGAAGCTTTCTTT CAWLGQENTEAFF
TRBJ2-2 - TRBV7-9 - TGTGCCAGCAGCCCAGGACTTGGGAACACCGGGGAGCTGTTTTTT CASSPGLGNTGELFF
TRBJ1-5 - TRBV2 - TGTGCCAGCAGTGAAGCGGGGGAGCGAAGACAGCCCCAGCATTTT CASSEAGERRQPQHF
TRBJ2-7 TRBD2 TRBV30 - TGTGCCTGGACCTCCCTGGGGGCTAGCGGGAACTACGAGCAGTACTTC CAWTSLGASGNYEQYF
TRBJ2-3 - TRBV27 - TGTGCCAGCAAAGTCCCGACAGGACATGATACGCAGTATTTT CASKVPTGHDTQYF
TRBJ1-1 - TRBV5-1 - TGCGCCAGCAGCTTGGTTTTGGCTACTGAAGCTTTCTTT CASSLVLATEAFF
TRBJ1-1 - TRBV6-6 - TGTGCCAGCAGTTACGGACAGCGGATGAACACTGAAGCTTTCTTT CASSYGQRMNTEAFF
TRBJ2-6 - TRBV5-8 once TGTGCCAACCTGGAAGGGGGGTTAAGAGGGGCCAACGTCCTGACTTTC CANLEGGLRGANVLTF
TRBJ1-2 TRBD1 TRBV4-3 - TGCGCCAGCAGCCAGCCCGACAGGGGTAACTATGGCTACACCTTC CASSQPDRGNYGYTF
TRBJ1-2 - TRBV29-1 - TGCAGCGGGGGAGGCCCTAACTATGGCTACACCTTC CSGGGPNYGYTF
TRBJ1-1 - TRBV25-1 - TGTGCCAGCAGTGAAGATGGGTTTAGGGCTGAAGCTTTCTTT CASSEDGFRAEAFF
TRBJ1-1 - TRBV6-5 - TGTGCCAGCAGTTACTCGGTGGGCGCTGAAGCTTTCTTT CASSYSVGAEAFF
TRBJ2-5 - TRBV7-9 - TGTGCCAGCAGCTTAGTTAGGGAGACCCAGTACTTC CASSLVRETQYF
TRBJ1-1 - TRBV6-5 - TGTGCCAGCAGTTACTCCTTGACAAGGGTCACTGAAGCTTTCTTT CASSYSLTRVTEAFF
TRBJ1-4 - TRBV18 few TGTGCCAGCTCACCACAGGGGCCGGAAAAACTGTTTTTT CASSPQGPEKLFF
TRBJ2-3 - TRBV19 - TGTGCCAGTAGTACCCCTGCCAGCACAGATACGCAGTATTTT CASSTPASTDTQYF
TRBJ1-1 - TRBV18 - TGTGCCAGCTCACCACGGAATCTCGGGAGCGGGACGAACACTGAAGCTTTCTTT CASSPRNLGSGTNTEAFF
TRBJ1-2 TRBD1 TRBV7-2 - TGTGCCAGCAGCCTAAGCTGGACAGGGGGTGGTGGCTACACCTTC CASSLSWTGGGGYTF
TRBJ2-6 - TRBV11-2 - TGTGCCAGTACGGGGACTGGGGCCAACGTCCTGACTTTC CASTGTGANVLTF
TRBJ1-2 - TRBV11-2 few TGTGCCAGCAGCCCGACCCAGGGGCGCCGGGCTGGCTACACCTTC CASSPTQGRRAGYTF
TRBJ2-7 TRBD2 TRBV28 once TGTGCCAGCAGCACCATAGCGGGAACCCACGAGCAGTACTTC CASSTIAGTHEQYF
TRBJ2-2 - TRBV5-1 - TGCGCCAGCAGCTTGGACCCGAACACCGGGGAGCTGTTTTTT CASSLDPNTGELFF
TRBJ1-3 TRBD1 TRBV6-5 - TGTGCCAGCAGTTTCGGACAGGGTAACTCTGGAAACACCATATATTTT CASSFGQGNSGNTIYF
TRBJ1-1 - TRBV11-1 - TGTGCCAGCAGCTTAGAACGGGGGTACACTGAAGCTTTCTTT CASSLERGYTEAFF
TRBJ1-2 TRBD1 TRBV7-3 - TGTGCCAGCAGCCGACAGGGCCCTCTCTATGGCTACACCTTC CASSRQGPLYGYTF
TRBJ2-1 - TRBV15 - TGTGCCACCAGCAGAGATGAAGTGGGGGCCCAGTTCTTC CATSRDEVGAQFF
TRBJ2-2 - TRBV5-3 - TGCGCCAGAAGCGCGCTAATATGGGGCGGGGAGCTGTTTTTT CARSALIWGGELFF
TRBJ1-1 - TRBV5-1 - TGCGCCAGCAGCTTGGTAGGGGGTGCGGGCACTGAAGCTTTCTTT CASSLVGGAGTEAFF
TRBJ1-1 TRBD1 TRBV6-5 - TGTGCCAGCAGTTCGCCCGGGACAGGCAACACTGAAGCTTTCTTT CASSSPGTGNTEAFF
TRBJ2-2 - TRBV4-3 - TGCGCCAGCAGCCGCCGAGTGTATGGCGGGGAGCTGTTTTTT CASSRRVYGGELFF
TRBJ2-2 - TRBV7-8 once TGTGCCAGCAGCTTAGTCCCCGCCGCCGGGGAGCTGTTTTTT CASSLVPAAGELFF
TRBJ1-1 TRBD1 TRBV6-5 - TGTGCCAGCAGACCCGACAGGGGGCAGAACACTGAAGCTTTCTTT CASRPDRGQNTEAFF
TRBJ2-7 TRBD1 TRBV2 - TGTGCCAGCAGTGCCCGGACAGGGGTGCAGTACTTC CASSARTGVQYF
TRBJ1-1 - TRBV28 - TGTGCCAGCAGTTTACGGGTCACTGAAGCTTTCTTT CASSLRVTEAFF
TRBJ2-7 - TRBV27 - TGTGCCAGCAGTTCACTCATGGGCAGGGTTAGCTACGAGCAGTACTTC CASSSLMGRVSYEQYF
TRBJ2-1 TRBD2 TRBV2 - TGTGCCAGCAGCCATGAGCGGGGCCTCGGGAATGAGCAGTTCTTC CASSHERGLGNEQFF
TRBJ2-1 TRBD1 TRBV7-3 many TGTGCCAGCAGCTCTAAGTCCGGGACAGGGAACAATGAGCAGTTCTTC CASSSKSGTGNNEQFF
TRBJ1-1 - TRBV7-8 - TGTGCCAGCAGCAAATCGGAGAACACTGAAGCTTTCTTT CASSKSENTEAFF
TRBJ2-7 TRBD2 TRBV4-3 - TGCGCCAGCAGCCGCGATGTTAGCGGGAGGGCCGAGCAGTACTTC CASSRDVSGRAEQYF
TRBJ1-1 TRBD1 TRBV27 once TGTGCCAGCAGTGACAGGGTTTTGATGAACACTGAAGCTTTCTTT CASSDRVLMNTEAFF
TRBJ2-7 TRBD1 TRBV5-1 - TGCGCCAGCAGCAACAACAGGGGGAGCCACGAGCAGTACTTC CASSNNRGSHEQYF
TRBJ1-4 - TRBV5-4 - TGTGCCAGCAGCCTCGGACCGAATGAAAAACTGTTTTTT CASSLGPNEKLFF
TRBJ1-2 - TRBV9 - TGTGCCAGCAGCGTAGGAAACGACTATGGCTACACCTTC CASSVGNDYGYTF
TRBJ1-1 - TRBV18 - TGTGCCAGCTCACCTATGACTGGGAACACTGAAGCTTTCTTT CASSPMTGNTEAFF
TRBJ1-4 TRBD1 TRBV18 - TGTGCCAGCTCACCACCGGGGACAGCCCAGAATGAAAAACTGTTTTTT CASSPPGTAQNEKLFF
TRBJ1-6 - TRBV7-2 - TGTGCCAGCAGCGCTGATCCAAATTCACCCCTCCACTTT CASSADPNSPLHF
TRBJ2-7 TRBD1 TRBV6-5 - TGTGCCAGCAGGGACAACAGGGGGTACGAGCAGTACTTC CASRDNRGYEQYF
TRBJ1-1 - TRBV18 - TGTGCCAGCTCACGTCCAGCTACTGAAGCTTTCTTT CASSRPATEAFF
TRBJ1-5 TRBD1 TRBV6-5 - TGTGCCAGCAGTTTCCCCGGGACAGCCCAAGGGGCCCAGCATTTT CASSFPGTAQGAQHF